The clone carrying this T cell receptor beta chain was seen only a few times. Its antigen is unidentified. Each single cDNA molecule received a unique molecular identifier. TCRdb processed the 5' RACE reads anew with MiXCR; each CDR3 protein has one entry. The sample includes tens of thousands of distinct CDR3 sequences, under 15% of them seen just once. The sample belongs to a study of early T cells in non-severe SARS-CoV-2 infection. The CDR3 is 13 amino acids. Germline lookup yields CDR1 SGHVS and CDR2 FQNEAQ. V lost 5 bases, J lost 8 bases, and 6 bases stayed unmatched. Findings of the study overall: Using VDJdb, the matching emphasized anti-spike CD8 responses while missing private and CD4 specificities.

The origin of this receptor is an adult who was a healthcare worker with PCR-confirmed SARS-CoV-2 infection or an uninfected control (not recorded which). The chain carries TRBV7-8 and TRBJ2-1; 7 bases match TRBD1. The specimen was whole blood. The CDR3 is CASSPRGGDEQFF. For the CDR3, the DNA is TGTGCCAGCAGCCCTAGAGGGGGCGATGAGCAGTTCTTC.